This is a list of T cell receptor beta chains from one sample in a study of blood T cell repertoires in COVID-19. TCRdb's table, derived via immunoSEQ multiplex PCR, lists solely in-frame clones and lacks some. The table has 650,000 to 800,000 clones, around 89% seen once. Sequenced sample: peripheral blood. The receptor source for this set is a woman aged 18-29 years with acute or convalescent COVID-19. Each CDR3 is given with its conserved first and last residue. Fields, in order: D gene, V gene, CDR3 length, J gene, clone size, CDR3 protein, CDR3 DNA. D genes are given only for firm matches. Size is stated for part of the rows, as once, few or many counts, or as a class when the clone is expanded.

D: TRBD1; V: TRBV27; length: 14; J: TRBJ1-1; size: -; CDR3: CASSWGSGGTEAFF; DNA: TGTGCCAGCAGTTGGGGGTCAGGGGGAACTGAAGCTTTCTTT
D: TRBD1; V: TRBV19; length: 14; J: TRBJ2-3; size: once; CDR3: CASSRDREQDTQYF; DNA: TGTGCCAGTAGTAGGGACAGGGAACAAGATACGCAGTATTTT
D: TRBD2; V: TRBV19; length: 14; J: TRBJ2-7; size: -; CDR3: CASRLAGGPGEQYF; DNA: TGTGCCAGTAGATTAGCGGGGGGGCCTGGCGAGCAGTACTTC
D: TRBD1; V: TRBV6-5; length: 15; J: TRBJ2-7; size: -; CDR3: CASSYGQGLDWIQYF; DNA: TGTGCCAGCAGTTACGGACAGGGCCTAGATTGGATCCAGTACTTC
D: -; V: TRBV12-3/TRBV12-4; length: 13; J: TRBJ1-1; size: -; CDR3: CASSFGQHWEAFF; DNA: TGTGCCAGCAGTTTTGGACAACACTGGGAAGCTTTCTTT
D: -; V: TRBV7-9; length: 13; J: TRBJ1-2; size: once; CDR3: CASSLRGNYGYTF; DNA: TGTGCCAGCAGCTTAAGAGGGAACTATGGCTACACCTTC
D: TRBD1; V: TRBV7-3; length: 12; J: TRBJ1-1; size: -; CDR3: CASSLDRGQAFF; DNA: TGTGCCAGCAGCCTCGACAGGGGGCAAGCTTTCTTT
D: -; V: TRBV27; length: 16; J: TRBJ1-5; size: -; CDR3: CASSPRFSGAQQPQHF; DNA: TGTGCCAGCAGTCCCCGGTTTTCAGGGGCCCAACAGCCCCAGCATTTT
D: -; V: TRBV9; length: 17; J: TRBJ1-3; size: -; CDR3: CASSPGGGKTPGNTIYF; DNA: TGTGCCAGCAGCCCCGGGGGGGGTAAGACGCCTGGAAACACCATATATTTT
D: -; V: TRBV5-4; length: 15; J: TRBJ2-1; size: once; CDR3: CASSLDRVSYNEQFF; DNA: TGTGCCAGCAGCTTGGACCGGGTATCCTACAATGAGCAGTTCTTC
D: -; V: TRBV30; length: 15; J: TRBJ2-3; size: -; CDR3: CAWSFPGYRRDTQYF; DNA: TGTGCCTGGAGTTTCCCAGGATACCGTAGGGATACGCAGTATTTT
D: TRBD1; V: TRBV25-1; length: 15; J: TRBJ1-3; size: -; CDR3: CASRPGQSSGNTIYF; DNA: TGTGCCAGCAGACCGGGACAGAGCTCTGGAAACACCATATATTTT
D: TRBD2; V: TRBV2; length: 15; J: TRBJ2-5; size: -; CDR3: CASSEMAGDVSTQYF; DNA: TGTGCCAGCAGTGAAATGGCGGGGGACGTCTCGACCCAGTACTTC
D: TRBD1; V: TRBV9; length: 15; J: TRBJ1-5; size: -; CDR3: CASSAGTDSNQPQHF; DNA: TGTGCCAGCAGCGCCGGGACAGATAGCAATCAGCCCCAGCATTTT
D: -; V: TRBV5-4; length: 12; J: TRBJ2-2; size: -; CDR3: CASSPGTGELFF; DNA: TGTGCCAGCAGCCCAGGCACCGGGGAGCTGTTTTTT